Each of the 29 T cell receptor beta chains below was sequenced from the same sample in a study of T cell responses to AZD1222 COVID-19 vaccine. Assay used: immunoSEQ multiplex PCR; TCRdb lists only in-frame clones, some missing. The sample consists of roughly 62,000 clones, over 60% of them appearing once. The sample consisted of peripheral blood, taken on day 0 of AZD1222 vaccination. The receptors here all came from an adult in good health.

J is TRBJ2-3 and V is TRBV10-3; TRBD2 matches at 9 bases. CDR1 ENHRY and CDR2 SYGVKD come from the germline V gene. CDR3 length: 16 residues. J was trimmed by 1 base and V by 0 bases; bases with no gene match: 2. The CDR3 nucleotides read TGTGCCATCAGTGAGTCGGCTAGCGGGGGCACAGATACGCAGTATTTT. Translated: CAISESASGGTDTQYF.

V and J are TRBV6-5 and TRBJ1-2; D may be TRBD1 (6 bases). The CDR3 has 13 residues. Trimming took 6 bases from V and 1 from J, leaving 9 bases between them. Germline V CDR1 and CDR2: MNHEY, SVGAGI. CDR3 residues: CASSQDSNYGYTF. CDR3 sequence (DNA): TGTGCCAGCAGCCAGGACAGTAACTATGGCTACACCTTC.

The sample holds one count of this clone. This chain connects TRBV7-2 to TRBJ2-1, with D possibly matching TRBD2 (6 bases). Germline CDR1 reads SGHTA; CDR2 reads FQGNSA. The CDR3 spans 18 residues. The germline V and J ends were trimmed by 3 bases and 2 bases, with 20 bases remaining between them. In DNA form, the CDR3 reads TGTGCCAGCAGCTTTTCGGCGGGGATCGCGTCCCCCTACAATGAGCAGTTCTTC. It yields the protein CASSFSAGIASPYNEQFF.

The CDR3 sequence: CASSTGLAGHEQYF. CDR3 sequence (DNA): TGTGCCAGCAGTACAGGACTAGCGGGGCACGAGCAGTACTTC. The rearrangement joins TRBV6-2 or TRBV6-3 to TRBJ2-7; 12 bases fit TRBD2. Germline CDR1 and CDR2: MNHEY and SVGEGT. V dropped 5 bases and J dropped 5; count of bases not matched to a gene: 4. The CDR3 is made up of 14 amino acids.

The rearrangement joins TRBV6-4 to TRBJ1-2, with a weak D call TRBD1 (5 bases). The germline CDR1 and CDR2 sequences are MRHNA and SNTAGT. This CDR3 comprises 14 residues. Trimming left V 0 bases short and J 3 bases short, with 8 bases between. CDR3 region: CASSDSPGDYGYTF. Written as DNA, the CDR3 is TGTGCCAGCAGTGACTCGCCGGGGGACTATGGCTACACCTTC.

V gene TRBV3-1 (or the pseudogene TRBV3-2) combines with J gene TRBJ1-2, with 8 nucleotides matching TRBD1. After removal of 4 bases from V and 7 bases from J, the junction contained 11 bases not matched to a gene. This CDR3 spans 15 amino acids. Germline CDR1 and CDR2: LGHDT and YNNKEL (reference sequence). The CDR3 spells CASSPRDRIGAGYTF. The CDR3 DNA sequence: TGTGCCAGCAGCCCCCGGGACAGGATAGGGGCTGGCTACACCTTC.

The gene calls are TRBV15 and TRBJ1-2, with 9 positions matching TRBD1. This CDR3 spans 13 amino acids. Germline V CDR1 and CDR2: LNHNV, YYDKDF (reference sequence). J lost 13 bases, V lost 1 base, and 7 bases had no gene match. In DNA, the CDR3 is TGTGCCACCAGCAGAGTTGGGGACAGGGATCCCACCTTC. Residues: CATSRVGDRDPTF.

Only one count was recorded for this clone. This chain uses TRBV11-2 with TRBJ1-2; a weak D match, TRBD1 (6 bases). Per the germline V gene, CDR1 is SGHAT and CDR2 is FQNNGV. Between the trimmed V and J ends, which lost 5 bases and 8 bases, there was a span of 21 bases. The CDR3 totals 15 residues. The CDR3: CASSTLRSGDGGYTF. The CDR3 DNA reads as TGTGCCAGCAGCACTCTCAGATCAGGGGATGGCGGCTACACCTTC.

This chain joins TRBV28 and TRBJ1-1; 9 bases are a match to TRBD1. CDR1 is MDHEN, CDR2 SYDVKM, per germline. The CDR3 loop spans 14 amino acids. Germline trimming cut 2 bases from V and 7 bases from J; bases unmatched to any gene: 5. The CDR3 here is CASSLGTGRGEAFF. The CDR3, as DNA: TGTGCCAGCAGTTTAGGGACAGGGCGAGGTGAAGCTTTCTTT.

CDR3 residues: CASSRGLNPFF. Written as DNA, the CDR3 is TGTGCCAGCAGCCGAGGACTAAACCCGTTCTTC. The gene calls are TRBV7-9 and TRBJ2-1; D is perhaps TRBD2 (6 bases). Germline assignment: CDR1 SEHNR and CDR2 FQNEAQ (reference sequence). Trimming pared 5 bases from V and 15 bases from J, leaving 14 bases between. CDR3 length equals 11 residues. Supplemented by reference TRBV7-9 and TRBJ2-1, the full variable domain reads DTGVSQNPRHKITKRGQNVTFRCDPISEHNRLYWYRQTLGQGPEFLTYFQNEAQLEKSRLLSDRFSAERPKGSFSTLEIQRTEQGDSAMYLCASSRGLNPFFGPGTRLTVL.

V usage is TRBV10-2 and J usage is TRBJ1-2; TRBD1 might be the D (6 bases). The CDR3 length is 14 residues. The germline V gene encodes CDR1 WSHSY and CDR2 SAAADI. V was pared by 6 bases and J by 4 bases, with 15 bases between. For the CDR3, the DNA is TGCGCCAGCAGGGACTCAGGGGAAACCTATGGCTACACCTTC. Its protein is CASRDSGETYGYTF.

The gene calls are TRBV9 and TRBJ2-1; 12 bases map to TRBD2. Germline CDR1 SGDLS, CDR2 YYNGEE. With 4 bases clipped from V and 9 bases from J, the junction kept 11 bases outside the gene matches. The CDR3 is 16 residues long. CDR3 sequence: CASSQMLAGGRGEQFF. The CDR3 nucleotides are TGTGCCAGCAGCCAGATGCTAGCGGGGGGGCGAGGTGAGCAGTTCTTC.

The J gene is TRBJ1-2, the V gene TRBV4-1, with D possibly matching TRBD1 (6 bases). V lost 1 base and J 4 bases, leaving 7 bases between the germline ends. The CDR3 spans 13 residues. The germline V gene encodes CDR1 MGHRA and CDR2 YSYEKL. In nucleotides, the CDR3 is TGCGCCAGCAGCCAAGCACAGGGCTATGGCTACACCTTC. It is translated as CASSQAQGYGYTF.

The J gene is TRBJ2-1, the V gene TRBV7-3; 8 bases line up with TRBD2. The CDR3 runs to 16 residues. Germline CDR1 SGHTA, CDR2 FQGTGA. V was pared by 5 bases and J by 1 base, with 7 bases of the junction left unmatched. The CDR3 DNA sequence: TGTGCCAGCAGCCCCCTCAGCGGGGGATCCTACAATGAGCAGTTCTTC. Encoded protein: CASSPLSGGSYNEQFF.

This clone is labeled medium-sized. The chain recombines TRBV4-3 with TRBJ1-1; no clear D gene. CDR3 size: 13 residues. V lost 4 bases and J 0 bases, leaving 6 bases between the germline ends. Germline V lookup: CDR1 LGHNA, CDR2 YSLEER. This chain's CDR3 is CASSPTLNTEAFF. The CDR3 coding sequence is TGCGCCAGCAGCCCTACATTGAACACTGAAGCTTTCTTT.

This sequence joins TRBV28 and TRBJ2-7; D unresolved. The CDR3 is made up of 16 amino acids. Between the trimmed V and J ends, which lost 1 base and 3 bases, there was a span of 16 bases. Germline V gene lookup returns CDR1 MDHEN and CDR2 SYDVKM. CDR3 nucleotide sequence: TGTGCCAGCAGTTTATCCCCGTTAGCAGATGTCTACGAGCAGTACTTC. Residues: CASSLSPLADVYEQYF.

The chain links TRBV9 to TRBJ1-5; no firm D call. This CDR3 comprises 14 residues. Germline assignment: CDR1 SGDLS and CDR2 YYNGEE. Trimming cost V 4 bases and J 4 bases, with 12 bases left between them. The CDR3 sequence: CASSQAPLNQPQHF. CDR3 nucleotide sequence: TGTGCCAGCAGCCAGGCCCCCCTAAATCAGCCCCAGCATTTT.

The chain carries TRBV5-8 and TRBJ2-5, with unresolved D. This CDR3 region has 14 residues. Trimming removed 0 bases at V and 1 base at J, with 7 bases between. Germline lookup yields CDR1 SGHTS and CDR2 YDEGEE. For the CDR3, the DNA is TGTGCCAGCAGCTTGGTCTCTACCCAAGAGACCCAGTACTTC. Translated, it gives CASSLVSTQETQYF.

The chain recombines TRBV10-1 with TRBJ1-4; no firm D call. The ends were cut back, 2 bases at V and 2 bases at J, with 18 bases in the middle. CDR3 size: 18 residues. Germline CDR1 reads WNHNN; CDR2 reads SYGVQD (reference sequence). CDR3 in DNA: TGCGCCAGCAGTGAGCAGCGGGGTATTGTGGGGACTAATGAAAAACTGTTTTTT. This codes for CASSEQRGIVGTNEKLFF.

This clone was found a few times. This chain's CDR3 is CASKPTGGSYNEQFF. CDR3 DNA sequence: TGTGCCAGCAAGCCGACAGGGGGCTCCTACAATGAGCAGTTCTTC. The V and J genes are TRBV7-2 and TRBJ2-1; 9 bases agree with TRBD1. Germline V gene data show CDR1 as SGHTA and CDR2 as FQGNSA. Unmatched junction bases numbered 4, after V lost 7 bases and J lost 0 bases. The CDR3 consists of 15 residues.

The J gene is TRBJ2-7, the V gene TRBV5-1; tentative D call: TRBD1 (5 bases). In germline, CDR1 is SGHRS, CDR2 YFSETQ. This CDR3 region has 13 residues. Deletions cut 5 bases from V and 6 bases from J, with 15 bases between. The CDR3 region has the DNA TGCGCCAGCAGTAAAGATTGGGGCGGCGAGCAGTACTTC. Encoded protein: CASSKDWGGEQYF.

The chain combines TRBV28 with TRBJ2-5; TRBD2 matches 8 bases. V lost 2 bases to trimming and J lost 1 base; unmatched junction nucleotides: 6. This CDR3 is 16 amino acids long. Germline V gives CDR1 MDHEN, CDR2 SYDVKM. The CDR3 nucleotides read TGTGCCAGCAGTTTAGTCAGCGGGGGAGTCCAAGAGACCCAGTACTTC. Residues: CASSLVSGGVQETQYF.

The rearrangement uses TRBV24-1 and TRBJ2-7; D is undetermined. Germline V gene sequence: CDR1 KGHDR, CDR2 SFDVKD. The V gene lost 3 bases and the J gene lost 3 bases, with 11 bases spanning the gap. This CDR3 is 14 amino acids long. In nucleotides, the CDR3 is TGTGCCACCAGTGATCAGGACGGCTACTACGAGCAGTACTTC. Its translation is CATSDQDGYYEQYF.

The CDR3 DNA reads TGTGCCAGCAGCGAAAACAGACCGGGACTTAGCAGGCATGAGCAGTTCTTC. Encoded protein: CASSENRPGLSRHEQFF. The chain carries TRBV11-2 and TRBJ2-1; tentative D call: TRBD2 (6 bases). CDR1 and CDR2 from the germline V gene are SGHAT and FQNNGV. CDR3 length equals 17 residues. The germline V and J ends were trimmed by 5 bases and 8 bases, with 25 bases remaining between them.

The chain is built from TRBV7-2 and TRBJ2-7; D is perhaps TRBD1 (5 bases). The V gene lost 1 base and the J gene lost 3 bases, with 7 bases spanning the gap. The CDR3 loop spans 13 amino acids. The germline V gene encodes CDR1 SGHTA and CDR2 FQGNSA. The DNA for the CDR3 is TGTGCCAGCAGCTTAGATAGGGGCTACGAGCAGTACTTC. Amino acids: CASSLDRGYEQYF. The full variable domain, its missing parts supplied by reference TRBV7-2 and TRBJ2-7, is GAGVSQSPSNKVTEKGKDVELRCDPISGHTALYWYRQSLGQGLEFLIYFQGNSAPDKSGLPSDRFSAERTGGSVSTLTIQRTQQEDSAVYLCASSLDRGYEQYFGPGTRLTVT.

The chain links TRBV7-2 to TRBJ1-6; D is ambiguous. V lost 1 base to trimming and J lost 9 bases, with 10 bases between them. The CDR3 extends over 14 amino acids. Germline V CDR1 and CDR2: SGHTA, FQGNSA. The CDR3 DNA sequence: TGTGCCAGCAGCTTAGTCCCAGCGGCTTCACCCCTCCACTTT. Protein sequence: CASSLVPAASPLHF.

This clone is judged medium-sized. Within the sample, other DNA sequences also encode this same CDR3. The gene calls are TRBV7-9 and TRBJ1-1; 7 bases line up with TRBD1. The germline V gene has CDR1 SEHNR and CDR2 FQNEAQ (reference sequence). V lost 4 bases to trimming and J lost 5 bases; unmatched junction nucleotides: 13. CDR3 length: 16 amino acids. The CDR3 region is CASSSPPSGGRTEAFF. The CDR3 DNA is TGTGCCAGCAGCTCCCCCCCTTCAGGGGGGAGGACTGAAGCTTTCTTT.

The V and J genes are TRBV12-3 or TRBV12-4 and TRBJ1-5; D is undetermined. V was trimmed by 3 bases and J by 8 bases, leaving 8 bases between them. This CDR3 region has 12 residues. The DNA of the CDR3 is TGTGCCAGCAGTTTCCCTCAAGAGCCCCAGCATTTT. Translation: CASSFPQEPQHF.

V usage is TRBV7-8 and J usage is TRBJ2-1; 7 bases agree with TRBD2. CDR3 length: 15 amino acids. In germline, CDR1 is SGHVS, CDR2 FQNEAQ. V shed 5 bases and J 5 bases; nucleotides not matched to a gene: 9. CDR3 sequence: CASSPRTSRDNEQFF. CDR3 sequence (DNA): TGTGCCAGCAGCCCCCGGACTAGTAGGGACAATGAGCAGTTCTTC.